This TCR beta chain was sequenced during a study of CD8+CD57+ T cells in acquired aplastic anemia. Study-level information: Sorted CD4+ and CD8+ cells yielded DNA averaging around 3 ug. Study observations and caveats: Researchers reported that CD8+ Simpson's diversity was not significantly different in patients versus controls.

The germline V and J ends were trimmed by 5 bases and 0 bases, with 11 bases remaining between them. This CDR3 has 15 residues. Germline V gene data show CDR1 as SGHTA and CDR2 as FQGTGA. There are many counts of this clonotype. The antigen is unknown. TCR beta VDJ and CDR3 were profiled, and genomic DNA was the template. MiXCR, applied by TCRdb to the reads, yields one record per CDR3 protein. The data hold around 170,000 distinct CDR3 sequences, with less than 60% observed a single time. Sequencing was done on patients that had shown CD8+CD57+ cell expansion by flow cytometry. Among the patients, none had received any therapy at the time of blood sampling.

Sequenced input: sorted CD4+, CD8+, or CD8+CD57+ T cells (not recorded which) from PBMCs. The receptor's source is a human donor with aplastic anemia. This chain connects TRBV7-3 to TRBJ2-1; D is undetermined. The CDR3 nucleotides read TGTGCCAGCAGCCCCTCCCGGAGCTCCTACAATGAGCAGTTCTTC. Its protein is CASSPSRSSYNEQFF.